Only one count was recorded for the clone carrying this T cell receptor beta chain. Its antigen remains unidentified. A read error is possible here, since a much larger clone lies one base away. The CDR3 ends on some other residue instead of the conserved phenylalanine or tryptophan, so this is likely a read error. This record belongs to a study of molecular identifiers for immune sequencing clone quantification. The study's findings and limits: Clones carrying above 20 RNA copies accounted for over 97% of effector molecules, under 1% in naive cells.

TCRdb called the PCR reads again in MiXCR, with one record for every CDR3 protein. Of around 460,000 distinct CDR3 sequences listed, about 21% are singletons. The V gene lost 6 bases and the J gene lost 4 bases, with 9 bases spanning the gap. This CDR3 region has 12 residues. Germline V lookup: CDR1 ENHRY, CDR2 SYGVKD. This sequence was found in a human donor in good health. Some libraries in this study had Jurkat cell RNA spiked in. The source material was naive CD8+ T cells from blood, with Jurkat cell RNA spiked in. Subset in this sample: FACS-sorted CD8+CD4-CCR7+CD45RA+ naive T cells. This chain uses TRBV10-3 with TRBJ1-2; perhaps TRBD1 as D (5 bases). CDR3 protein: CAIREGPYGYTC. The CDR3, as DNA: TGTGCCATCAGGGAGGGGCCCTATGGCTACACCTGC.